Presented here are 22 T cell receptor beta chains from one specimen sequenced in a study of OX40 agonist ivuxolimab in advanced cancers. Clones were sequenced by immunoSEQ multiplex PCR, and TCRdb holds only the in-frame ones, with some missing. This table has 84,000 or so clones, 70% to 90% appearing once. The source material was CD4+ or CD8+ T cells sorted from blood, sampled in a trial of the OX40 agonist ivuxolimab. These receptor sequences come from an adult with an advanced solid tumor such as melanoma, head and neck, liver or kidney cancer.

This clone showed up just a few times. The chain has TRBV2 and TRBJ1-6; TRBD1 is a possible D gene (5 bases). The CDR3 runs 13 residues. Germline-derived CDR1 and CDR2 are SNHLY and FYNNEI. Trimming removed 4 bases from V and 7 bases from J, with 8 bases in between. DNA of the CDR3: TGTGCCAGCAGTGTGACAGTCAATTCACCCCTCCACTTT. Translated: CASSVTVNSPLHF.

The chain joins TRBV7-2 to TRBJ2-2; weak D call: TRBD2 (5 bases). The CDR3 runs to 16 residues. Germline CDR1 SGHTA, CDR2 FQGNSA. V gave up 4 bases and J gave up 1 base, with 13 bases separating them. DNA of the CDR3: TGTGCCAGCAGCTGGAGGTTTGGAGGGAACACCGGGGAGCTGTTTTTT. Protein: CASSWRFGGNTGELFF.

The V gene is TRBV6-5, the J gene TRBJ2-5, with 8 bases lining up with TRBD1. Germline V gene sequence: CDR1 MNHEY, CDR2 SVGAGI. V was pared by 0 bases and J by 2 bases, with 5 bases of the junction left unmatched. CDR3 length: 16 residues. The CDR3 nucleotides are TGTGCCAGCAGTTACTCGACCGGGACAGGTCAAGAGACCCAGTACTTC. Amino acids: CASSYSTGTGQETQYF.

The V gene is TRBV18, the J gene TRBJ2-5; D remains ambiguous. Germline CDR1 is KGHSH and CDR2 is LQKENI. Trimming took 5 bases from V and 4 from J, leaving 11 bases between them. The CDR3 has 13 residues. CDR3 DNA: TGTGCCAGCTCAGGGCAGGCTGGAGAGACCCAGTACTTC. Translating gives CASSGQAGETQYF.

The V and J genes are TRBV5-1 and TRBJ2-3; 8 bases fit TRBD2. Per germline, CDR1 SGHRS and CDR2 YFSETQ. The CDR3 is 14 residues long. Trimming removed 1 base from V and 6 bases from J; junction bases left unmatched: 4. The chain's CDR3 is CASSLSGGLDTQYF. For the CDR3, the DNA is TGCGCCAGCAGCTTGTCGGGGGGGCTGGATACGCAGTATTTT.

This clone occurred a few times. CDR3 protein: CASSPKDRVENTIYF. The CDR3 nucleotides read TGTGCCAGCTCACCAAAGGACAGGGTAGAAAACACCATATATTTT. The V and J genes are TRBV18 and TRBJ1-3; 8 bases are a match to TRBD1. The V gene's germline CDR1 is KGHSH and CDR2 LQKENI. The CDR3 runs to 15 residues. V gave up 2 bases and J gave up 6 bases; unmatched junction bases: 6.

This chain uses TRBV11-3 with TRBJ2-7, with D perhaps TRBD1 (6 bases). Trimming removed 5 bases at V and 3 bases at J, with 17 bases between. The CDR3 runs 15 residues. CDR1 is SGHNT, CDR2 YENEEA, per germline. CDR3 region: CASSPAQGKDYEQYF. The CDR3 coding sequence is TGTGCCAGCAGCCCCGCACAGGGAAAAGACTACGAGCAGTACTTC.

The V call is TRBV12-5, the J call TRBJ2-2, with 8 bases identical to TRBD2. The CDR3 totals 15 residues. Germline values: CDR1 LGHNT, CDR2 FRNRAP. The J segment lost 0 bases and the V segment lost 4 bases, leaving 1 base of the junction unmatched. This chain's CDR3 is CASGSRGANTGELFF. In DNA form, the CDR3 reads TGTGCTAGTGGTTCGCGGGGGGCGAACACCGGGGAGCTGTTTTTT.

The chain is built from TRBV25-1 and TRBJ1-3; TRBD1 agrees at 9 bases. This CDR3 has 16 residues. V lost 4 bases and J lost 0; bases outside the gene matches: 4. Germline V gene data show CDR1 as MGHDK and CDR2 as SYGVNS. This CDR3 is CASSADRGYSGNTIYF. Here the CDR3 DNA reads TGTGCCAGCAGTGCAGACAGGGGGTACTCTGGAAACACCATATATTTT.

This chain joins TRBV19 and TRBJ1-1, with 8 bases aligning to TRBD1. The V segment lost 4 bases and the J segment 10 bases; nucleotides outside the gene matches: 8. The CDR3 has 13 residues. Germline CDR1 and CDR2: LNHDA and SQIVND (reference sequence). The DNA for the CDR3 is TGTGCCAGTAGTAGCCGAGACAGGGGTGTAGCTTTCTTT. It specifies CASSSRDRGVAFF.

This chain connects TRBV7-6 to TRBJ2-7, with TRBD2 as a possible D gene (6 bases). Trimming took off 0 bases at V and 3 bases at J, with 12 bases between the two ends. Germline V gene data show CDR1 as SGHVS and CDR2 as FNYEAQ. The CDR3 length is 15 residues. The CDR3 coding sequence is TGTGCCAGCAGCTTAGCGGGGGGACTCTACTACGAGCAGTACTTC. It specifies CASSLAGGLYYEQYF.

A few counts support this clone. The CDR3 DNA reads as TGTGCCAGCAGTCCACTCAGGGGGCTGTATTCACCCCTCCACTTT. Residues: CASSPLRGLYSPLHF. The chain recombines TRBV11-2 with TRBJ1-6, with 8 bases identical to TRBD1. CDR1 SGHAT and CDR2 FQNNGV come from the germline V gene. The trim removed 6 bases at V and 8 bases at J, leaving 9 bases unmatched. This CDR3 spans 15 amino acids.

J is TRBJ2-2 and V is TRBV13; D possibly uses TRBD1 or TRBD2 (6 bases each). Trimming left V 8 bases short and J 5 bases short, with 9 bases between. The CDR3 runs 12 residues. Germline CDR1 and CDR2: PRHDT and FYEKMQ (reference sequence). CDR3 protein: CASGGLTGELFF. The CDR3 bases are TGTGCCAGCGGGGGGCTTACCGGGGAGCTGTTTTTT.

The chain recombines TRBV7-6 with TRBJ2-1; 10 bases line up with TRBD2. The CDR3 sequence is 15 residues long. Losses at the gene ends were 4 bases for V and 6 bases for J; bases not matched to a gene: 6. Germline values: CDR1 SGHVS, CDR2 FNYEAQ. The CDR3 region is CASSSTSGGANEQFF. CDR3 sequence (DNA): TGTGCCAGCAGCTCCACCAGCGGGGGGGCCAATGAGCAGTTCTTC.

This rearrangement joins TRBV28 to TRBJ1-3, with 7 bases matching TRBD1. Germline-derived CDR1 and CDR2 are MDHEN and SYDVKM. The trim removed 5 bases at V and 4 bases at J, leaving 5 bases unmatched. The CDR3 runs to 14 residues. CDR3 nucleotide sequence: TGTGCCAGCAGTATTGGGACAGCGGGAAACACCATATATTTT. Its protein product is CASSIGTAGNTIYF.

The rearrangement links TRBV7-9 to TRBJ2-3, with TRBD2 identical over 16 bases. V lost 1 base, J lost 5 bases, and 6 bases stayed unmatched. The CDR3 consists of 18 residues. The germline CDR1 and CDR2 sequences are SEHNR and FQNEAQ (reference sequence). CDR3 nucleotide sequence: TGTGCCAGCAGCTTAGAAGGGACTAGCGGGGGGGCCGGAGATACGCAGTATTTT. Protein product: CASSLEGTSGGAGDTQYF.

In its sample, this clone was seen once. The chain employs TRBV29-1 and TRBJ2-3; D is possibly TRBD1 (6 bases). Trimming took off 3 bases at V and 3 bases at J, with 7 bases between the two ends. The CDR3 is 12 amino acids. The germline V gene encodes CDR1 SQVTM and CDR2 ANQGSEA. The CDR3 nucleotides are TGCAGCGTTGAGGGGACAACAGATACGCAGTATTTT. Amino acid sequence: CSVEGTTDTQYF.

J is TRBJ1-2 and V is TRBV19; D is undetermined. The germline V and J ends were trimmed by 4 bases and 3 bases, with 9 bases remaining between them. CDR1 and CDR2 (germline): LNHDA, SQIVND (reference sequence). This CDR3 spans 13 amino acids. The CDR3 DNA reads as TGTGCCAGTAGTAACACACCAGACTATGGCTACACCTTC. Protein sequence: CASSNTPDYGYTF.

CDR3 DNA sequence: TGTGCCAGCAGCTTAGGACTAGCGGACCAAGAGACCCAGTACTTC. Its translation: CASSLGLADQETQYF. The chain couples TRBV7-9 to TRBJ2-5; 9 bases are a match to TRBD2. Germline assignment: CDR1 SEHNR and CDR2 FQNEAQ (reference sequence). CDR3 length: 15 residues. J gave up 0 bases and V 1 base, and 0 bases lay outside the gene matches. Using reference TRBV7-9 and TRBJ2-5 for the parts outside the CDR3, the full variable domain is DTGVSQNPRHKITKRGQNVTFRCDPISEHNRLYWYRQTLGQGPEFLTYFQNEAQLEKSRLLSDRFSAERPKGSFSTLEIQRTEQGDSAMYLCASSLGLADQETQYFGPGTRLLVL.

V is TRBV18 and J is TRBJ2-2, with 7 bases identical to TRBD1. V lost 6 bases and J lost 0; bases outside the gene matches: 4. The CDR3 spans 15 residues. Germline CDR1 and CDR2: KGHSH and LQKENI. The CDR3 DNA follows: TGTGCCAGCTCTCTCGACAGGGCGAACACCGGGGAGCTGTTTTTT. It is translated as CASSLDRANTGELFF.

The chain is built from TRBV6-6 and TRBJ1-4, with 8 bases fitting TRBD1. CDR1 and CDR2 from the germline V gene are MNHNY and SVGAGI (reference sequence). Trimming removed 7 bases from V and 7 bases from J; junction bases left unmatched: 5. The CDR3 is made up of 13 amino acids. The chain's CDR3 is CASMRDRREKLFF. For the CDR3, the DNA is TGTGCCAGCATGAGGGACAGGCGTGAAAAACTGTTTTTT.

V is TRBV15 and J is TRBJ1-3, with D possibly TRBD1 on 6 matching bases. The CDR3 has 15 residues. Trimming took 6 bases from V and 1 from J, leaving 13 bases between them. The germline V gene has CDR1 LNHNV and CDR2 YYDKDF (reference sequence). The CDR3 sequence: CATRRDTSSGNTIYF. CDR3 sequence (DNA): TGTGCCACCAGGAGGGACACCTCTTCTGGAAACACCATATATTTT. Drawing the rest from reference TRBV15 and TRBJ1-3, the complete variable domain is DAMVIQNPRYQVTQFGKPVTLSCSQTLNHNVMYWYQQKSSQAPKLLFHYYDKDFNNEADTPDNFQSRRPNTSFCFLDIRSPGLGDTAMYLCATRRDTSSGNTIYFGEGSWLTVV.